This T cell receptor (beta chain) comes out of a study of EBV T-cell therapy then PD-1 blockade in nasopharyngeal carcinoma. Trimming shortened V by 6 bases and J by 4 bases, and 18 bases separated the two germline ends. This CDR3 is built from 15 residues. Germline CDR1 and CDR2: MNHEY and SVGEGT. A remark on this clone: Its antigen remains unidentified.

Treatment given: AdE1-LMPpoly-expanded autologous EBV-specific T-cell therapy followed by anti-PD-1 nivolumab. Here immunoSEQ multiplex PCR was the method, and the copy in TCRdb shows in-frame clones only, minus some. The sample includes roughly 20,000 clones, 84% of them seen just once. The sample here was CD8+ T cells from blood, taken at roughly day 34 from a patient whose treatment included autologous EBV-specific T cells and nivolumab. This receptor was taken from a man aged 35 to 55 with nasopharyngeal carcinoma. This sequence joins TRBV6-2 or TRBV6-3 and TRBJ1-1; D is undetermined. The CDR3 loop reads CASSDLSIVGTEAFF. The CDR3 DNA sequence: TGTGCCAGCAGCGACCTCTCCATCGTCGGCACTGAAGCTTTCTTT.